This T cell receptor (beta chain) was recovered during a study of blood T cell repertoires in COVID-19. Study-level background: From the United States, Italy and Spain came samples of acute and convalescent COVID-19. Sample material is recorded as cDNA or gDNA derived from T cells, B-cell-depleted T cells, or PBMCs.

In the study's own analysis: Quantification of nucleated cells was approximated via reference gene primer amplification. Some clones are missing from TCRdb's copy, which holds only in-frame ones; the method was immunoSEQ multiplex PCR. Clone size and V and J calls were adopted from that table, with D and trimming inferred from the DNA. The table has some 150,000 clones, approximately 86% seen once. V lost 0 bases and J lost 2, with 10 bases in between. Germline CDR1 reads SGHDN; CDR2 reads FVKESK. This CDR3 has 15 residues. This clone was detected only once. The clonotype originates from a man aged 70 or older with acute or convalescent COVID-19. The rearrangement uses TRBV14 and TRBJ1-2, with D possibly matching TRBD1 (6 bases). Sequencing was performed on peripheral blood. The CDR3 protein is CASSQDLTGNYGYTF. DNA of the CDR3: TGTGCCAGCAGCCAAGATCTAACAGGGAACTATGGCTACACCTTC.